This TCR beta chain was obtained from a study of blood T cell repertoires in COVID-19. The V and J ends lost 3 bases and 5 bases, in that order; junction bases with no gene match: 6. The CDR3 is made up of 15 amino acids. The germline gives CDR1 SNHLY, CDR2 FYNNEI. Measured with immunoSEQ multiplex PCR; TCRdb has only the in-frame clones, and not every one. The profile shows approximately 130,000 clones, just over 75% of them singletons. The sample was peripheral blood. This TCR was sampled from a human donor in a cohort sampled during active COVID-19. This chain joins TRBV2 and TRBJ2-1; 8 bases agree with TRBD1. CDR3 region: CASSDEGTGHNEQFF. The CDR3 DNA reads as TGTGCCAGCAGTGATGAGGGGACAGGACACAATGAGCAGTTCTTC.